This T cell receptor beta chain was recovered during a study of blood T cell repertoires in COVID-19. Study in general: Researchers got acute and convalescent COVID-19 samples from the United States, Italy and Spain. PBMCs, B-cell-depleted T cells, or T cells were the source of the cDNA or gDNA that made up the material.

Between the trimmed V and J ends, which lost 3 bases and 7 bases, there was a span of 30 bases. The CDR3 contains 20 residues. Germline V gene sequence: CDR1 LNHDA, CDR2 SQIVND (reference sequence). Original data processing: Amplification of reference gene primers was used by the study to estimate nucleated cell counts. Produced via immunoSEQ multiplex PCR; TCRdb's table is partial and in-frame only. Clonal size and the V and J genes are those of that table, whereas D and trimming came from the DNA. Found here are 110,000 or so clones, roughly nine tenths of them singletons; the top ten hold approximately 7.2%.

The rearrangement joins TRBV19 to TRBJ2-2; no definite D call. The clonotype comes from a man aged 65 to 79 who had recovered from COVID-19. Source material: peripheral blood. The CDR3 nucleotides are TGTGCCAGTAGTATCCGCTCTCCCGCGTCGGCGGTAGTTTTTGGCGGGGAGCTGTTTTTT. Translated: CASSIRSPASAVVFGGELFF.